Each of the 5 T cell receptor beta chains below was sequenced from the same sample in a study of blood T cell repertoires in COVID-19. Produced via immunoSEQ multiplex PCR; TCRdb's table is partial and in-frame only. The sample consists of around 270,000 clones, about 89% of them appearing once. The specimen was peripheral blood. The receptors were sampled from a man under 40 with acute or convalescent COVID-19.

This chain joins TRBV28 and TRBJ2-3, with D perhaps matching TRBD2 (5 bases). The CDR3 runs to 12 residues. V dropped 5 bases and J dropped 9 bases, with 12 bases sitting between them. Looked up from germline, CDR1 is MDHEN and CDR2 is SYDVKM. The CDR3 DNA is TGTGCCAGCAGTCCCCCACTAGACACGCAGTATTTT. Translating it yields CASSPPLDTQYF.

V gene TRBV24-1 combines with J gene TRBJ2-3, with D maybe TRBD1 (5 bases). The CDR3 totals 14 residues. Germline CDR1 is KGHDR and CDR2 is SFDVKD. V was trimmed by 3 bases and J by 6 bases, leaving 12 bases between them. The CDR3 sequence: CATSDPGSGDTQYF. CDR3 bases: TGTGCCACCAGTGATCCAGGGTCAGGGGATACGCAGTATTTT.

The chain recombines TRBV19 with TRBJ2-7; maybe TRBD1 (6 bases). Trimming pared 4 bases from V and 2 bases from J, leaving 18 bases between. Germline CDR1 LNHDA, CDR2 SQIVND (reference sequence). The CDR3 totals 16 residues. The CDR3 region is CASSSTTGNSPYEQYF. CDR3 coding DNA: TGTGCCAGTAGTAGCACTACAGGGAATAGCCCCTACGAGCAGTACTTC.

The V gene is TRBV9, the J gene TRBJ1-5; the D is unclear. CDR1 SGDLS and CDR2 YYNGEE come from the germline V gene. V lost 4 bases and J 7 bases, leaving 12 bases between the germline ends. This CDR3 is built from 13 residues. CDR3 in DNA: TGTGCCAGCAGCCCTTTACCCGGGCAGCCCCAGCATTTT. It yields the protein CASSPLPGQPQHF.

The V and J genes are TRBV29-1 and TRBJ2-1; D gene unclear. The CDR3 covers 13 residues. The V and J ends lost 7 bases and 3 bases respectively, with 13 bases between them. Germline CDR1 and CDR2: SQVTM and ANQGSEA. CDR3 bases: TGCAGCGGAGCGAATGACCACTACAATGAGCAGTTCTTC. Translated, it gives CSGANDHYNEQFF.